This T cell receptor beta chain was retrieved from a study of blood T cell repertoires in COVID-19. Study as a whole: Samples came from the United States, Italy and Spain, spanning acute and convalescent COVID-19. From T cells, B-cell-depleted T cells, or PBMCs came the material, which was cDNA or gDNA.

Method: immunoSEQ multiplex PCR; TCRdb's copy keeps in-frame clones and lacks some. The sample includes 35,000 to 55,000 clones, approximately 90% of them seen just once. Trimming at V came to 4 bases and at J to 0 bases, leaving 10 bases not matched to a gene. From germline, CDR1 is SQVTM and CDR2 ANQGSEA. The CDR3 spans 16 residues. Sequenced material: peripheral blood. V usage is TRBV29-1 and J usage is TRBJ1-1; 8 bases are a match to TRBD1. The receptor was isolated from a man in his 60s with active COVID-19. The CDR3 DNA reads as TGCAGCGTTGTGTCTTTCAGGGGGCGGATGAACACTGAAGCTTTCTTT. It translates to CSVVSFRGRMNTEAFF.